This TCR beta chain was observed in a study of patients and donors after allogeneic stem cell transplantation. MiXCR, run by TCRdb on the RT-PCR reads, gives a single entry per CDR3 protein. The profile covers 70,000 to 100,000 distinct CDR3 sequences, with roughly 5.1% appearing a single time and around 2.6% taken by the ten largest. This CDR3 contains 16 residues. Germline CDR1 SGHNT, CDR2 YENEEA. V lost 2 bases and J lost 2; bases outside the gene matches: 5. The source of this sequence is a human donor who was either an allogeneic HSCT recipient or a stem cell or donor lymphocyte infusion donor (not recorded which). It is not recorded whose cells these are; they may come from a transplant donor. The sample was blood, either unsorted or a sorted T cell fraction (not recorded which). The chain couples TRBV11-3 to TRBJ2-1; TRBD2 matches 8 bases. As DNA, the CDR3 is TGTGCCAGCAGCTTAAACCGCGGGGGGACCTACAATGAGCAGTTCTTC. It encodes CASSLNRGGTYNEQFF.